The present TCR beta chain was sequenced within a study of T cell responses to AZD1222 COVID-19 vaccine (dated by TCRdb to about 2021). Broadly, across the study: A total of 233 trial participants underwent TCR sequencing, of whom 207 received two doses of AZD1222 and some 26 received two doses of the MenACWY control vaccine. Trial participants were enrolled into age subgroups of 18-55, 56-69 and 70-plus years, which contained about 150, 28 and 57 TCR-sequenced participants, respectively.

About this clone: Its antigen has not been determined. The record has no base qualities; no much larger clone is one base away.

The time point label, read with the paper, signifies: baseline before first vaccination. The sample's treatment or condition label, in plain terms: meningococcal conjugate vaccine given as trial control. Vaccinee samples were obtained from the UK trials COV001 and COV002, which included a single-blind randomized controlled phase 2/3 trial of AZD1222 (ChAdOx1 nCoV-19) in healthy adults. For TCRbeta chain sequencing, PBMC samples were collected from trial participants at day 0 and at day 28 after the second dose. From cysteine to phenylalanine, the CDR3 is 11 amino acids long. Only CDR3 DNA remains: 33 bases, in frame from the first base. Cut back by 3 bases and 4 bases, the V and J ends lie 3 bases apart. CDR1 LGHDT and CDR2 YNNKEL were looked up in the germline V gene (reference sequence). The CDR3 regions of human TCRbeta chains were analyzed by immunosequencing. The study's own analysis went as follows. TCRs in the repertoires were compared against a reference library of SARS-CoV-2-specific TCRs that had been generated with the MIRA antigen-specificity platform. Breadth was defined as the fraction of unique TCRs that were SARS-CoV-2-associated, and depth was defined as the fraction of total T cells that were SARS-CoV-2-associated. Each spike-specific TCR was assigned to its reactive spike region and to a CD4 or CD8 class using the MIRA data. Log10-transformed breadth and depth values were compared by one-way ANOVA with Sidak's multiple comparisons tests. The immuneACCESS repertoire file appears here via TCRdb, limited to in-frame rearrangements. These files lack a portion of the clones; in checked studies, under half of the deficit traces to unresolved V genes, and the cause of the others is not known. V, J and clone size were drawn from that table, and D and trimming were deduced from the DNA. In all, the sample holds over 150,000 clones, and roughly nine tenths of those were seen once. Roughly 5% of the sample is taken by the ten largest.

What the authors observed across the whole study: Participants were mostly white British, with more females than males. The authors suggested clonal diversity may have been underestimated. Nearly half of unique spike-specific TCRs reportedly recognized epitopes outside regions mutated in the B.1.351 and B.1.1.7 variants. Conclusions about previously exposed vaccinees were limited because only a handful of AZD1222 recipients were SARS-CoV-2 seropositive at baseline. After two AZD1222 doses, spike-specific TCR breadth and depth were significantly higher than at day 0 and than in MenACWY recipients. The whole spike protein was spanned by vaccine-associated CD4 TCRs, and dominant responses were seen in regions 160-218 and 743-854. Because no day 14 peak-response samples were available, the repertoires could be characterized only after the peak T cell response. In the small 56-69-year group, the increase in depth fell short of significance, most likely because of low power.

The receptor was derived from an adult in good health. The sequencing here drew on peripheral blood, taken on day 0 of MenACWY control vaccination. The receptor chain draws on TRBV3-1 (or the pseudogene TRBV3-2) and TRBJ2-5; confidence is insufficient to name the D gene. In nucleotides, the sequence is TGTGCCAGCAGCCAGTCAGAGACCCAGTACTTC. It encodes CASSQSETQYF.